This is a list of T cell receptor beta chains from one sample in a study of blood T cells in healthy people across ages. From the 5' RACE reads, TCRdb called clonotypes with MiXCR, one entry per CDR3 protein. The sample lists under 1,000,000 distinct CDR3 sequences; under 40% were seen once. Sequenced: blood. These receptors all come from a man aged 18 to 30 in good health. CDR3s include the opening cysteine and the closing phenylalanine or tryptophan. The order of the fields is J gene, clone size, D gene, V gene, CDR3 protein. D genes are given only for firm matches. Clone size is given for some rows only: seen once, a few or many times, or a class if the clone is expanded.

TRBJ2-7 many . TRBV12-3/TRBV12-4 CASRLLDGGQYF
TRBJ1-1 . . TRBV20-1 CSANTGTRNTEAFF
TRBJ2-7 . TRBD1 TRBV12-3/TRBV12-4 CAIRQGDFYEQYF
TRBJ1-5 . . TRBV21-1 CASSSRSGNQPQHF
. . . TRBV5-1 CAGSVSTGTQETQYF
TRBJ2-3 . . TRBV7-2 CACSLAAEKRTDTQYF
TRBJ1-2 . . TRBV20-1 CSARLARDGYTF
TRBJ1-2 many . TRBV5-1 CASSLDTPNYGYTF
TRBJ2-2 . . TRBV10-3 CAVRTESNTGELFF
TRBJ2-5 few . TRBV18 CASSPPGHQETQYF
TRBJ1-2 . . TRBV24-1 CVTSVGDYGYTF
TRBJ1-1 . . TRBV20-1 CSASSGMNTEAFF
TRBJ1-1 . TRBD1 TRBV12-3/TRBV12-4 CASSPLYGTGPGMNTEAFF
. . . TRBV10-3 CASSESRGDEQYF
TRBJ2-7 . TRBD1 TRBV12-3/TRBV12-4 CASSRDRSSSEQYF
TRBJ2-6 few . TRBV14 CASSQDMGTGANVLTF
TRBJ1-4 . . TRBV29-1 CSVGLGEKLFF
TRBJ2-1 . . TRBV28 CASRGVPNEQFF
TRBJ2-5 many TRBD1 TRBV6-2/TRBV6-3 CASSITGVQETQYF
TRBJ1-2 . . TRBV4-2 CASSQDVRQYNYGYTF
TRBJ1-1 . . TRBV9 CASSPQRGAVAEAFF
TRBJ1-2 . . TRBV20-1 CSAVNPQGLYGYTF